Listed below are T cell receptor beta chains from one sample, sequenced in a study of T cell responses to AZD1222 COVID-19 vaccine. Method: immunoSEQ multiplex PCR; TCRdb's copy keeps in-frame clones and lacks some. The sample has roughly 100,000 clones, about nine tenths seen once; the top ten hold about 5%. This material consisted of peripheral blood, taken on day 0 of AZD1222 vaccination. These receptors were collected from an adult in good health. The CDR3 runs from the conserved cysteine through the conserved F or W. Fields, in order: clone size, J gene, V gene, D gene, CDR3 DNA, CDR3 protein. D genes are given only for firm matches. Size values are once, few and many counts, or a class for expanded clones, and some rows have none.

size: once
J: TRBJ1-2
V: TRBV18
D: TRBD1
DNA: TGTGCCAGCTCACCAACCGCAGGGGGCGCGTCGTTTGGCTACACCTTC
CDR3: CASSPTAGGASFGYTF

size: few
J: TRBJ1-3
V: TRBV6-5
D: TRBD1
DNA: TGTGCCAGCACCAAAAGTGGGACAGGTGGAAACACCATATATTTT
CDR3: CASTKSGTGGNTIYF

size: few
J: TRBJ1-3
V: TRBV11-2
D: -
DNA: TGTGCCAGCAGCTTAGACAGCGCCCGGGACACCATATATTTT
CDR3: CASSLDSARDTIYF

size: -
J: TRBJ2-1
V: TRBV5-6
D: TRBD1
DNA: TGTGCCAGCAGCAGAGACAGGGGCGATGAGCAGTTCTTC
CDR3: CASSRDRGDEQFF

size: -
J: TRBJ1-1
V: TRBV18
D: -
DNA: TGTGCCAGCTCACGCCTAAAGGACGGAAACACTGAAGCTTTCTTT
CDR3: CASSRLKDGNTEAFF

size: -
J: TRBJ1-6
V: TRBV6-1
D: -
DNA: TGTGCCAGCAGTGACAGGGCCAATAATTCACCCCTCCACTTT
CDR3: CASSDRANNSPLHF

size: -
J: TRBJ2-7
V: TRBV7-2
D: -
DNA: TGTGCCAGCAGCTTATGGGGAACTAAGGACGAGCAGTACTTC
CDR3: CASSLWGTKDEQYF

size: few
J: TRBJ1-1
V: TRBV7-9
D: -
DNA: TGTGCCAGCAGCTTATATGCGAACACTGAAGCTTTCTTT
CDR3: CASSLYANTEAFF

size: -
J: TRBJ2-7
V: TRBV7-3
D: -
DNA: TGTGCCAGCAGCTCGCGAATTATAAACTACGAGCAGTACTTC
CDR3: CASSSRIINYEQYF

size: -
J: TRBJ1-1
V: TRBV28
D: -
DNA: TGTGCCAGCAGTTCTGGGGCTGAAGCTTTCTTT
CDR3: CASSSGAEAFF

size: -
J: TRBJ2-5
V: TRBV2
D: TRBD2
DNA: TGTGCCAGCACGGGACTAGCGGCAGTAGAGACCCAGTACTTC
CDR3: CASTGLAAVETQYF

size: -
J: TRBJ2-6
V: TRBV7-2
D: -
DNA: TGTGCCAGCAGCCGCCAGGGCTCTGGGGCCAACGTCCTGACTTTC
CDR3: CASSRQGSGANVLTF

size: -
J: TRBJ2-7
V: TRBV23-1
D: -
DNA: TGCGCCAGCAATACCGAGCAGTACTTC
CDR3: CASNTEQYF

size: few
J: TRBJ1-5
V: TRBV6-6
D: -
DNA: TGTGCCAGCAGCCGAGATCAGCCCCAGCATTTT
CDR3: CASSRDQPQHF

size: -
J: TRBJ2-5
V: TRBV6-5
D: -
DNA: TGTGCCAGCAGTTACTCTCGTCCAGGGCGGGGAGAGACCCAGTACTTC
CDR3: CASSYSRPGRGETQYF

size: -
J: TRBJ2-7
V: TRBV10-1
D: -
DNA: TGCGCCAGCAGTTTAGCGGAGAGCTCCTACGAGCAGTACTTC
CDR3: CASSLAESSYEQYF

size: once
J: TRBJ2-5
V: TRBV7-8
D: TRBD2
DNA: TGTGCCAGCAGCTTAGGACTAGCACAAGAGACCCAGTACTTC
CDR3: CASSLGLAQETQYF

size: -
J: TRBJ2-7
V: TRBV27
D: -
DNA: TGTGCCAGCTCTCCGGGCTTACGGCGCGAGCAGTACTTC
CDR3: CASSPGLRREQYF

size: -
J: TRBJ1-6
V: TRBV7-3
D: -
DNA: TGTGCCAGCAGCCTCAGTCCGAATTCACCCCTCCACTTT
CDR3: CASSLSPNSPLHF

size: -
J: TRBJ1-1
V: TRBV6-2/TRBV6-3
D: -
DNA: TGTGCCAGCAGTCCGACAGAGAACACTGAAGCTTTCTTT
CDR3: CASSPTENTEAFF

size: -
J: TRBJ2-5
V: TRBV5-4
D: -
DNA: TGTGCCAGCAGCTCACAGGGTTCCCAAGAGACCCAGTACTTC
CDR3: CASSSQGSQETQYF

size: -
J: TRBJ2-6
V: TRBV5-4
D: -
DNA: TGTGCCAGCAGCCCTGGCGGGGCGAGCTCTGGGGCCAACGTCCTGACTTTC
CDR3: CASSPGGASSGANVLTF

size: -
J: TRBJ1-2
V: TRBV28
D: TRBD1
DNA: TGTGCCAGCACTTTGACAGGGGTCTATGGCTACACCTTC
CDR3: CASTLTGVYGYTF

size: -
J: TRBJ1-1
V: TRBV6-5
D: -
DNA: TGTGCCAGCAGTTATGGGACGGAAAAAGAAGCTTTCTTT
CDR3: CASSYGTEKEAFF

size: -
J: TRBJ1-2
V: TRBV14
D: -
DNA: TGTGCCAGCAGCCAAGATCATGAGGTTAACTATGGCTACACCTTC
CDR3: CASSQDHEVNYGYTF

size: -
J: TRBJ2-7
V: TRBV28
D: -
DNA: TGTGCCAGCAGCACCCCCTACGAGCAGTACTTC
CDR3: CASSTPYEQYF

size: -
J: TRBJ2-7
V: TRBV28
D: TRBD2
DNA: TGTGCCAGCAGTCTGACTAGCGGGGGAGGTGGGCAGTACTTC
CDR3: CASSLTSGGGGQYF

size: -
J: TRBJ1-5
V: TRBV28
D: -
DNA: TGTGCCAGCAGTATACGACAGACAGGTCAGCCCCAGCATTTT
CDR3: CASSIRQTGQPQHF

size: -
J: TRBJ1-2
V: TRBV19
D: -
DNA: TGTGCCAGTAAGGAGAATAACTATGGCTACACCTTC
CDR3: CASKENNYGYTF

size: -
J: TRBJ2-2
V: TRBV4-3
D: -
DNA: TGCGCCAGCAGCCAAGATGGTACAGCCCAGGCCGGGGAGCTGTTTTTT
CDR3: CASSQDGTAQAGELFF

size: -
J: TRBJ1-5
V: TRBV7-3
D: TRBD1
DNA: TGTGCCAGCAGCACCTGGGACAGCGAAAATCAGCCCCAGCATTTT
CDR3: CASSTWDSENQPQHF

size: -
J: TRBJ1-5
V: TRBV30
D: -
DNA: TGTGCCTGGAGTCGGGACGGCTATAGCAATCAGCCCCAGCATTTT
CDR3: CAWSRDGYSNQPQHF

size: -
J: TRBJ1-5
V: TRBV12-3/TRBV12-4
D: -
DNA: TGTGCCAGCAGTTTGTTCGGTAATCAGCCCCAGCATTTT
CDR3: CASSLFGNQPQHF

size: -
J: TRBJ2-3
V: TRBV18
D: -
DNA: TGTGCCAGCTCACCACGCGGAACCACAGATACGCAGTATTTT
CDR3: CASSPRGTTDTQYF

size: -
J: TRBJ1-2
V: TRBV3-1/TRBV3-2
D: TRBD1
DNA: TGTGCCAGCAGCTCCCCCGGGACAGGGGTTGATGGCTACACCTTC
CDR3: CASSSPGTGVDGYTF

size: -
J: TRBJ2-3
V: TRBV4-3
D: -
DNA: TGCGCCAGCAGCCAAGAAGGGTATGTGGCAGATACGCAGTATTTT
CDR3: CASSQEGYVADTQYF

size: -
J: TRBJ1-1
V: TRBV12-3/TRBV12-4
D: -
DNA: TGTGCCAGCAGTTTGTTGGGGTCAGGTGAAGCTTTCTTT
CDR3: CASSLLGSGEAFF

size: -
J: TRBJ1-5
V: TRBV12-3/TRBV12-4
D: -
DNA: TGTGCCAGCAGTTCGACGACCAATCAGCCCCAGCATTTT
CDR3: CASSSTTNQPQHF

size: -
J: TRBJ2-3
V: TRBV9
D: -
DNA: TGTGCCAGCAGCGTAGGGGCAGGGCTGGGGGATACGCAGTATTTT
CDR3: CASSVGAGLGDTQYF

size: -
J: TRBJ2-1
V: TRBV11-2
D: TRBD2
DNA: TGTGCCAGCAGCCCGACGCTAGGACTAGCGGGAGACAATGAGCAGTTCTTC
CDR3: CASSPTLGLAGDNEQFF

size: -
J: TRBJ2-7
V: TRBV5-1
D: -
DNA: TGCGCCAGCAGTGTTCGGGGGACGTACGAGCAGTACTTC
CDR3: CASSVRGTYEQYF